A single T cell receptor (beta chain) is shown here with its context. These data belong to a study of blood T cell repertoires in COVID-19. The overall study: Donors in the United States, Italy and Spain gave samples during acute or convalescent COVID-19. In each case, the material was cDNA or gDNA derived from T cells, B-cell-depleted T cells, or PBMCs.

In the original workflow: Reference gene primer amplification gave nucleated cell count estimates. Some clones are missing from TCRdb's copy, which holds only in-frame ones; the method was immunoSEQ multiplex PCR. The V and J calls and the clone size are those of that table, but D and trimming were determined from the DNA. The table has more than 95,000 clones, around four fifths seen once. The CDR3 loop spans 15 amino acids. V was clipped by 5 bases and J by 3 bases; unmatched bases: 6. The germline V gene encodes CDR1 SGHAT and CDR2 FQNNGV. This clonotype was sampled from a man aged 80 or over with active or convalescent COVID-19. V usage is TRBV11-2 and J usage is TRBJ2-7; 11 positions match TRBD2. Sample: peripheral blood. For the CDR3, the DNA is TGTGCCAGCAGCCCGGGACTAGCGGTTTACTACGAGCAGTACTTC. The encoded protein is CASSPGLAVYYEQYF. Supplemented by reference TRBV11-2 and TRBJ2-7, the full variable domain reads EAGVAQSPRYKIIEKRQSVAFWCNPISGHATLYWYQQILGQGPKLLIQFQNNGVVDDSQLPKDRFSAERLKGVDSTLKIQPAKLEDSAVYLCASSPGLAVYYEQYFGPGTRLTVT.